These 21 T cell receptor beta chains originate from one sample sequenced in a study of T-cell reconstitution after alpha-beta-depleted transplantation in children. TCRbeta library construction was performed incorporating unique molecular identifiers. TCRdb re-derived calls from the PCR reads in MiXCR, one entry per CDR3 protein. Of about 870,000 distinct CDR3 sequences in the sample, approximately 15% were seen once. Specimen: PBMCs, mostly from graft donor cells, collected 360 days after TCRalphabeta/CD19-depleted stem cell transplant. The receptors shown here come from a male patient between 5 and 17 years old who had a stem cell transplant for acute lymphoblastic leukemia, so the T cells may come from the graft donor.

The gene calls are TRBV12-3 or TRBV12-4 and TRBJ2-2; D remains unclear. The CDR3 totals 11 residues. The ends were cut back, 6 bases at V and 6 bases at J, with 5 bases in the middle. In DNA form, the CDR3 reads TGTGCCAGCAGGGCGGCCGGGGAGCTGTTTTTT. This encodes CASRAAGELFF.

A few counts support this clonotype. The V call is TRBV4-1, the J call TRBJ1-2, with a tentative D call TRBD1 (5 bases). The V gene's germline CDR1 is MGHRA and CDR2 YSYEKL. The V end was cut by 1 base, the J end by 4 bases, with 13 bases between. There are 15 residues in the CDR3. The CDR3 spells CASSQGSTVSYGYTF. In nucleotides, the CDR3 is TGCGCCAGCAGCCAAGGTTCGACAGTATCCTATGGCTACACCTTC.

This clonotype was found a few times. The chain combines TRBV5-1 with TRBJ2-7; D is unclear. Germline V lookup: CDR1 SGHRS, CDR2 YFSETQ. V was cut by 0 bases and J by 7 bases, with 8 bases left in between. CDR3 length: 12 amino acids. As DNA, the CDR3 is TGCGCCAGCAGCTTGGGGCACCTTGAGCAGTACTTC. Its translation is CASSLGHLEQYF.

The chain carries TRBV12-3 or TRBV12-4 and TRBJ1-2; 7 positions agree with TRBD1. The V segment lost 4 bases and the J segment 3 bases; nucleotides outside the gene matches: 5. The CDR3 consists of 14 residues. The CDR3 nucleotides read TGTGCCAGCAGTTGGACAGGACACCACTATGGCTACACCTTC. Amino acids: CASSWTGHHYGYTF.

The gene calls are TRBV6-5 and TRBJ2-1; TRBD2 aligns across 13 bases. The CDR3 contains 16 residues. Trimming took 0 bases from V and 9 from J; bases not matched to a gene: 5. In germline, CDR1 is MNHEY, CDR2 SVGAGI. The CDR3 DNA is TGTGCCAGCAGTTACTCCACTAGCGGGAGGGCCGTTGAGCAGTTCTTC. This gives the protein CASSYSTSGRAVEQFF.

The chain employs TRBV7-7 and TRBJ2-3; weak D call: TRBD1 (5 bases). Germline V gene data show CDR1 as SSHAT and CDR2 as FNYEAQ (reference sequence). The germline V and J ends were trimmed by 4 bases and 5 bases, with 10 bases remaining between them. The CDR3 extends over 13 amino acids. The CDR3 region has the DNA TGTGCCAGCAGCTCCCTAGGGGTAGATACGCAGTATTTT. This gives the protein CASSSLGVDTQYF.

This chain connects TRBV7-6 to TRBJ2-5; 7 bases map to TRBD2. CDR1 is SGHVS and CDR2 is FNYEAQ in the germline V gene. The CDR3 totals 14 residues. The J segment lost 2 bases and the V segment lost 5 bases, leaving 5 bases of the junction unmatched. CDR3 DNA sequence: TGTGCCAGCAGCCGGGACTACATACAAGAGACCCAGTACTTC. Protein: CASSRDYIQETQYF.

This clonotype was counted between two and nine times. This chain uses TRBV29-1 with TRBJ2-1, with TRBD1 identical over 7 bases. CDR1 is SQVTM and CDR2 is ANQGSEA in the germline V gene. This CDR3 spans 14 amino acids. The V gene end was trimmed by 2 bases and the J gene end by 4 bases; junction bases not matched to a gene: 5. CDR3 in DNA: TGCAGCGTTGAACGTCCGGGACAGTACAATGAGCAGTTCTTC. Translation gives CSVERPGQYNEQFF.

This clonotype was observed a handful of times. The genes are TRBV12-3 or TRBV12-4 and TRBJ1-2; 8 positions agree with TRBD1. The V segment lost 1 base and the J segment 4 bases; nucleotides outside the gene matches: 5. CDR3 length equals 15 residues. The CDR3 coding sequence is TGTGCCAGCAGTTTAGGGGGGGGACAGGTCTATGGCTACACCTTC. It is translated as CASSLGGGQVYGYTF.

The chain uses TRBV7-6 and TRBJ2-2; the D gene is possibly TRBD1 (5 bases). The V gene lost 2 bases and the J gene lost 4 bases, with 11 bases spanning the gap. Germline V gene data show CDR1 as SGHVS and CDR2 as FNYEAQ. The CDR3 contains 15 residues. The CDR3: CASSLNRRSTGELFF. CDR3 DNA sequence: TGTGCCAGCAGCTTAAACAGGCGTTCCACCGGGGAGCTGTTTTTT. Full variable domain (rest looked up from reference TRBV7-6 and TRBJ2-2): GAGVSQSPRYKVTKRGQDVALRCDPISGHVSLYWYRQALGQGPEFLTYFNYEAQQDKSGLPNDRFSAERPEGSISTLTIQRTEQRDSAMYRCASSLNRRSTGELFFGEGSRLTVL.

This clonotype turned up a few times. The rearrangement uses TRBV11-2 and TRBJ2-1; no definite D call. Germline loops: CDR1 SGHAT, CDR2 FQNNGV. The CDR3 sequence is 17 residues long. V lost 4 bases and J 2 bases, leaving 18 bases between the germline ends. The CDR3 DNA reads TGTGCCAGCAGCTCCCCACTGGGTATATCAACCTACAATGAGCAGTTCTTC. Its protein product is CASSSPLGISTYNEQFF.

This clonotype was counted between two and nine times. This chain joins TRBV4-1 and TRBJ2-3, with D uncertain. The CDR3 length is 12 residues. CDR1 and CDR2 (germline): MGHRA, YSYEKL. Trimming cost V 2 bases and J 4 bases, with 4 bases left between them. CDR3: CASSQTADTQYF. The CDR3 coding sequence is TGCGCCAGCAGCCAAACAGCAGATACGCAGTATTTT.

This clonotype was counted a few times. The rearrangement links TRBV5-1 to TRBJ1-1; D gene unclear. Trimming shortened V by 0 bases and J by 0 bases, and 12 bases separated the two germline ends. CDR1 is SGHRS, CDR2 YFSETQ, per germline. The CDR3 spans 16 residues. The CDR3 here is CASSLGGDPLNTEAFF. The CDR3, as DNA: TGCGCCAGCAGCTTGGGCGGGGATCCCCTGAACACTGAAGCTTTCTTT.

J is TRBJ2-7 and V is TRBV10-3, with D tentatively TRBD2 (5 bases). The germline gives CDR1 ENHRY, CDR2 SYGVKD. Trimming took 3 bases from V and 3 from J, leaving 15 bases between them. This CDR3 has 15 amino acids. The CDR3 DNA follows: TGTGCCATCAGTGATCCAACTTTCGGAGGCTACGAGCAGTACTTC. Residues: CAISDPTFGGYEQYF.

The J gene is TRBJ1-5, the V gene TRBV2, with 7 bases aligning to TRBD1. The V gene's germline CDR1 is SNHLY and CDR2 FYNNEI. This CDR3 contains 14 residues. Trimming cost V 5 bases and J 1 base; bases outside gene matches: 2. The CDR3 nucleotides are TGTGCCAGCAGTAAGGGGGCGAGCAATCAGCCCCAGCATTTT. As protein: CASSKGASNQPQHF.

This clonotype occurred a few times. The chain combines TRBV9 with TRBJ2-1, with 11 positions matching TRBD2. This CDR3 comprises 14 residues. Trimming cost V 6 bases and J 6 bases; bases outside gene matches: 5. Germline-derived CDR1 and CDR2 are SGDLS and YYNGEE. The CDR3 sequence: CASTSGTSGNEQFF. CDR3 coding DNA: TGTGCCAGCACCTCCGGGACTAGCGGCAATGAGCAGTTCTTC.

The chain's CDR3 is CSASPSQLTSGRALGYEQYF. CDR3 bases: TGCAGTGCTAGTCCCTCCCAGTTGACTAGCGGGAGGGCCTTAGGATACGAGCAGTACTTC. This chain joins TRBV20-1 and TRBJ2-7; 14 bases map to TRBD2. Per the germline V gene, CDR1 is DFQATT and CDR2 is SNEGSKA (reference sequence). V dropped 3 bases and J dropped 4; count of bases not matched to a gene: 20. This CDR3 spans 20 amino acids.

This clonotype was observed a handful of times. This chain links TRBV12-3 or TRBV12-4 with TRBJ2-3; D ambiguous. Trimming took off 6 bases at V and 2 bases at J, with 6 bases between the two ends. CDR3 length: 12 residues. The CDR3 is CASRVDTDTQYF. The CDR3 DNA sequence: TGTGCCAGCAGAGTGGACACAGATACGCAGTATTTT.

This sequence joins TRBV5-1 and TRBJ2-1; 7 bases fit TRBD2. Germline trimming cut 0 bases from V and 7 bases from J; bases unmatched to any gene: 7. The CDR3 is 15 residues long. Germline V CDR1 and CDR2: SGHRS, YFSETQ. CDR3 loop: CASSLVGPGGNEQFF. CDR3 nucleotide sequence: TGCGCCAGCAGCTTGGTCGGGCCGGGGGGAAATGAGCAGTTCTTC. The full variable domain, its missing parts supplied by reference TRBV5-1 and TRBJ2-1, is KAGVTQTPRYLIKTRGQQVTLSCSPISGHRSVSWYQQTPGQGLQFLFEYFSETQRNKGNFPGRFSGRQFSNSRSEMNVSTLELGDSALYLCASSLVGPGGNEQFFGPGTRLTVL.

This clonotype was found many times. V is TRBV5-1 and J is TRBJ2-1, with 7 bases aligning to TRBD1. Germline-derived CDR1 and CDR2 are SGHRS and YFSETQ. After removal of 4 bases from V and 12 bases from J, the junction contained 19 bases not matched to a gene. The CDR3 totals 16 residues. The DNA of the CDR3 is TGCGCCAGCAGCCCCCGACAGGGAACTACAATGAGCGGGCAGTTCTTC. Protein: CASSPRQGTTMSGQFF.

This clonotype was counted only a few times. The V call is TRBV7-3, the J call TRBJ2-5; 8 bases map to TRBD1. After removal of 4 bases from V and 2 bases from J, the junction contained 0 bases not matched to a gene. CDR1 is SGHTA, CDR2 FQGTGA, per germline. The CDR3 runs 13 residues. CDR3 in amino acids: CASSWDRQETQYF. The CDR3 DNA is TGTGCCAGCAGCTGGGACAGGCAAGAGACCCAGTACTTC.